A selection of T cell receptor beta chains follows, all from one sample in a study of T cell changes during pregnancy in multiple sclerosis. Profiled with immunoSEQ multiplex PCR; TCRdb holds only in-frame clones, not every one. Among about 110,000 clones, 92% were seen once, and the ten largest hold approximately 1.4%. Sequencing was performed on peripheral blood, taken in the third trimester of pregnancy. The source of these receptors is a female donor with multiple sclerosis, enrolled in a pregnancy study. Both conserved end residues are part of each CDR3. Each record gives: D gene, J gene, V gene, clone size, CDR3 protein, CDR3 DNA. The D gene is left open where the match is weak. The size of a clone is reported for some rows only, either as once, few or many, or as a class for expanded clones.

>-|TRBJ1-3|TRBV6-1|-
CASSEEVSGYGNTIYF
TGTGCCAGCAGTGAAGAGGTGTCGGGGTATGGAAACACCATATATTTT
>-|TRBJ1-6|TRBV30|-
CAWSVKTGQRSPLHF
TGTGCCTGGAGTGTAAAAACAGGGCAACGATCACCCCTCCACTTT
>TRBD2|TRBJ2-3|TRBV2|once
CASSYLAGGDTQYF
TGTGCCAGCAGTTACCTAGCGGGGGGGGATACGCAGTATTTT
>-|TRBJ1-1|TRBV19|-
CASSIGSDTEAFF
TGTGCCAGTAGTATAGGGTCGGACACTGAAGCTTTCTTT
>TRBD1|TRBJ1-2|TRBV19|-
CASSAGGADYGYTF
TGTGCCAGTAGTGCAGGGGGCGCGGACTATGGCTACACCTTC
>-|TRBJ1-2|TRBV19|-
CASSGGASYGYTF
TGTGCCAGTAGTGGCGGGGCTTCTTATGGCTACACCTTC
>TRBD1|TRBJ2-6|TRBV2|-
CASGHRGSGANVLTF
TGTGCCAGCGGCCACAGGGGTTCTGGGGCCAACGTCCTGACTTTC
>TRBD1|TRBJ2-7|TRBV4-1|-
CASSQVGTGDLTVQYF
TGCGCCAGCAGCCAAGTTGGGACAGGGGATCTTACGGTGCAGTACTTC
>-|TRBJ1-1|TRBV29-1|-
CSVTGTMNTEAFF
TGCAGCGTGACCGGGACAATGAACACTGAAGCTTTCTTT
>TRBD2|TRBJ2-3|TRBV7-6|-
CASSGIAGGTDTQYF
TGTGCCAGCAGCGGGATAGCGGGGGGCACAGATACGCAGTATTTT
>TRBD1|TRBJ2-1|TRBV5-1|-
CASSKDVGQGAYEQFF
TGCGCCAGCAGCAAGGATGTGGGACAGGGGGCGTATGAGCAGTTCTTC
>-|TRBJ2-2|TRBV5-4|-
CASSFGQNTGELFF
TGTGCCAGCAGCTTTGGACAGAACACCGGGGAGCTGTTTTTT
>-|TRBJ1-2|TRBV5-6|-
CASSYGQPNYGYTF
TGTGCCAGCAGCTACGGACAGCCCAACTATGGCTACACCTTC
>TRBD1|TRBJ1-5|TRBV10-3|-
CAIQGQDQPQHF
TGTGCCATACAGGGACAGGATCAGCCCCAGCATTTT
>TRBD1|TRBJ1-4|TRBV5-1|-
CASSLGQGPPSMGLFF
TGCGCCAGCAGCTTGGGACAGGGGCCCCCCTCGATGGGACTGTTTTTT
>-|TRBJ1-1|TRBV2|-
CASLQYMNTEAFF
TGTGCCAGCCTACAGTACATGAACACTGAAGCTTTCTTT
>-|TRBJ1-1|TRBV28|-
CASSLWGRMNTEAFF
TGTGCCAGCAGTTTATGGGGGAGGATGAACACTGAAGCTTTCTTT
>-|TRBJ2-7|TRBV28|-
CASTDTWTPTYEQYF
TGTGCCAGCACCGATACCTGGACACCTACCTACGAGCAGTACTTC
>TRBD2|TRBJ2-1|TRBV27|once
CASRIAGYNEQFF
TGTGCCAGCAGAATAGCGGGCTACAATGAGCAGTTCTTC
>-|TRBJ1-1|TRBV30|-
CAWSNGQGTEAFF
TGTGCCTGGAGTAATGGGCAGGGCACTGAAGCTTTCTTT
>TRBD2|TRBJ2-7|TRBV9|few
CASSEGGPYEQYF
TGTGCCAGCAGCGAGGGAGGGCCCTACGAGCAGTACTTC
>TRBD1|TRBJ1-1|TRBV9|-
CASSVGTGATNTEAFF
TGTGCCAGCAGCGTCGGGACAGGGGCCACGAACACTGAAGCTTTCTTT
>-|TRBJ1-2|TRBV10-3|-
CAISAGQEHGYTF
TGTGCCATCAGTGCTGGGCAGGAACATGGCTACACCTTC
>TRBD1|TRBJ1-1|TRBV2|-
CASRADTGGSAFF
TGTGCCAGCAGGGCCGATACAGGGGGCTCGGCTTTCTTT
>TRBD2|TRBJ2-3|TRBV4-1|-
CASSRDPRGVDTQYF
TGCGCCAGCAGCCGGGACCCCCGGGGGGTAGATACGCAGTATTTT
>TRBD1|TRBJ1-4|TRBV25-1|few
CASSDLTGRSEKLFF
TGTGCCAGCAGTGACCTGACAGGGCGAAGCGAAAAACTGTTTTTT
>TRBD1|TRBJ1-3|TRBV19|few
CASSLPGQSNTIYF
TGTGCCAGTAGTTTACCGGGACAGTCGAACACCATATATTTT
>-|TRBJ1-5|TRBV14|-
CASSQGVQGADDSNQPQHF
TGTGCCAGCAGCCAAGGGGTCCAAGGGGCGGACGATAGCAATCAGCCCCAGCATTTT
>-|TRBJ1-1|TRBV5-6|-
CASSFLGTPQGTEAFF
TGTGCCAGCAGCTTTTTAGGGACACCCCAGGGAACTGAAGCTTTCTTT
>-|TRBJ2-7|TRBV10-3|-
CAISSSYEQYF
TGTGCCATCAGCAGCTCCTACGAGCAGTACTTC
>-|TRBJ2-1|TRBV4-2|-
CASSPTDGSSYNEQFF
TGTGCCAGCAGTCCTACCGACGGGAGCTCCTACAATGAGCAGTTCTTC
>TRBD1|TRBJ1-3|TRBV5-4|-
CASSLAPGRGSGNTIYF
TGTGCCAGCAGCTTGGCCCCCGGCAGGGGGTCGGGAAACACCATATATTTT
>TRBD1|TRBJ2-5|TRBV28|-
CASSFGQASQETQYF
TGTGCCAGCAGTTTCGGACAGGCGTCCCAAGAGACCCAGTACTTC
>-|TRBJ2-7|TRBV7-2|once
CASSPGSGAVQRQYF
TGTGCCAGCAGCCCCGGGTCAGGGGCCGTCCAGAGGCAGTACTTC
>TRBD1|TRBJ2-3|TRBV7-8|-
CASSLPARGSSTDTQYF
TGTGCCAGCAGCTTACCTGCCAGGGGGTCTAGCACAGATACGCAGTATTTT
>-|TRBJ1-1|TRBV27|-
CASSLSRGGRDEAFF
TGTGCCAGCAGTTTATCGAGGGGGGGACGGGATGAAGCTTTCTTT
>TRBD2|TRBJ2-5|TRBV18|-
CASSPTSGAQETQYF
TGTGCCAGCTCACCGACTAGCGGGGCCCAAGAGACCCAGTACTTC
>-|TRBJ1-1|TRBV30|few
CAWFRENTEAFF
TGTGCCTGGTTCCGGGAGAACACTGAAGCTTTCTTT
>-|TRBJ1-6|TRBV9|-
CASSVAPRDYNSPLHF
TGTGCCAGCAGCGTAGCCCCCAGGGACTATAATTCACCCCTCCACTTT
>TRBD2|TRBJ2-5|TRBV9|-
CASSVDPSGQETQYF
TGTGCCAGCAGCGTAGATCCTAGCGGGCAAGAGACCCAGTACTTC